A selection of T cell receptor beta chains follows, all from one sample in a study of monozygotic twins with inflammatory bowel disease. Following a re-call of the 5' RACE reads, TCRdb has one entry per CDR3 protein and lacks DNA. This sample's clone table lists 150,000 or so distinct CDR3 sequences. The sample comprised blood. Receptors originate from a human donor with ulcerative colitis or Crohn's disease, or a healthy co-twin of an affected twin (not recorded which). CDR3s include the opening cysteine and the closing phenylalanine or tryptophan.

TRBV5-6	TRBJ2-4	CASSAGVPKNMQYF
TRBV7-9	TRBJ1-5	CASSWGTNQPQHF
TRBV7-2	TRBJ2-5	CASSPKGLRETQYF
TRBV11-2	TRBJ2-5	CASSTSRAAETQYF
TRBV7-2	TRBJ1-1	CASHSRADLRAFF
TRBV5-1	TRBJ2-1	CASRACAANEQFF
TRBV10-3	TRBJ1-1	CAIGQASPNTEAFF
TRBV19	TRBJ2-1	CASSIRGQAWNEQFF
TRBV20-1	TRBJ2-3	CSARDTNVRSTDTQYF
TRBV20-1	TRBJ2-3	CSARVSAGTDTLYF
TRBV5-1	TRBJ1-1	CASSLGSGNTEAFF
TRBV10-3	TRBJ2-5	CAISGPAGGIETQYF
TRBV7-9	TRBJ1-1	CASGRGLNTEAFF
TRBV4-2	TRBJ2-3	CASSQGLAGGAGRTDTQYF
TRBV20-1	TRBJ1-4	CSALPGQGAEKLFF
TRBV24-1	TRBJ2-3	CATSKPGLAGSSKGTDTQYF
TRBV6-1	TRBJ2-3	CASRVGTTSTDTQYF
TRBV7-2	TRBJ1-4	CASSLVFGDEKLFF
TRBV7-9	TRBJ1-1	CASSSDRVNTEAFF
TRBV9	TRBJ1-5	CASSAQGSSDQPQHF
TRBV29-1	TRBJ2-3	CSVEDGDTQYF
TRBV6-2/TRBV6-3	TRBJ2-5	CASSRGTEIQETQYF
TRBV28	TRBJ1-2	CASRIQGGDYGYTF
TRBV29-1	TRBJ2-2	CSVERGYTGELFF
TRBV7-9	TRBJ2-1	CASSFENEQFF
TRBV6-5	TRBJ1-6	CASSLDRSASPLHF
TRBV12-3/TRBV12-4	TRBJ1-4	CASSSPWRAEKLFF
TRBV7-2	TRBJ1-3	CASSRDRGNTIYF
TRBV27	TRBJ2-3	CASSPFRQRKNTDTQYF
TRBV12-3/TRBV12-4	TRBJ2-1	CASSLERSGHNEQFF
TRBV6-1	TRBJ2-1	CASTQTRNEQFF
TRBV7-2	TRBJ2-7	CASSLKTTGAFEQYF
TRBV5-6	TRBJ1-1	CASSLEVEDEAFF
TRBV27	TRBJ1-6	CASSSGTGSTLHF
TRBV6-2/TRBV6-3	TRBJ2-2	CASSEDGTNTGELFF
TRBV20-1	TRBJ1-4	CSATNSGSNLEKLFF
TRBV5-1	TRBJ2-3	CASSLFTGEDTQYF
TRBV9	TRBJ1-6	CASSPSLRRGSPLHF
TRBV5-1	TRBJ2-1	CASRPLGSSYNEQFF
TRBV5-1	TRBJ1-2	CASREQGILGYTF
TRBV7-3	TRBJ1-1	CASSLSARPNTEAFF
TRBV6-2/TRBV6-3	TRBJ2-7	CASSYRIQGYEQYF
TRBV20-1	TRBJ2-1	CSASGGSYNEQFF
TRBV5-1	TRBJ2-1	CASSRDRGAEGHEQFF
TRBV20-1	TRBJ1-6	CSARRSRGPDSPLHF
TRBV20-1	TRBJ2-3	CSASAWVGTDTQYF
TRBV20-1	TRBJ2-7	CSAPHLMGDGEQYF
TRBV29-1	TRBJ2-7	CSVRQGATEQYF
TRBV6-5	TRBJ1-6	CASSYSNRGNSPLHF
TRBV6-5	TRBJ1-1	CASRGTANTEAFF
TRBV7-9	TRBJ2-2	CPPTSQGRGSNTGELFF